A single sample is the source of the 8 T cell receptor beta chains below, sequenced in a study of human T cells and chemical hapten exposure. Extraction of total RNA was performed on unfractionated whole blood. TCRdb used MiXCR to reprocess the 5' RACE reads, holding one entry per CDR3 protein. The sample records under 85,000 distinct CDR3 sequences, about 8.4% being singletons. All receptors derive from a male donor in good health.

In its sample, this clonotype was seen a few times. The rearrangement uses TRBV10-2 and TRBJ1-5; perhaps TRBD1 as D (5 bases). Trimming removed 9 bases from V and 8 bases from J, with 14 bases in between. Germline loops: CDR1 WSHSY, CDR2 SAAADI. The CDR3 has 12 amino acids. The CDR3 bases are TGCGCCAGTGGGGCTGTGAGGGAGCCCCAGCATTTT. It yields the protein CASGAVREPQHF.

This clonotype was detected ten times or more. The chain uses TRBV29-1 and TRBJ2-7; D possibly matches TRBD1 or TRBD2 (5 bases each). Trimming left V 2 bases short and J 2 bases short, with 16 bases between. Germline-derived CDR1 and CDR2 are SQVTM and ANQGSEA. CDR3 length: 15 amino acids. This CDR3 reads CSVESWGFGTYEQYF. CDR3 nucleotides: TGCAGCGTTGAATCTTGGGGGTTCGGAACCTACGAGCAGTACTTC.

This clonotype was counted between two and nine times. The genes are TRBV5-4 and TRBJ1-6, with unresolved D. Trimming stripped 0 bases from V and 9 bases from J, with 16 bases between. The germline gives CDR1 SGHNT, CDR2 YYREEE (reference sequence). CDR3 length: 16 residues. The CDR3 sequence is CASSLGPPEGISPLHF. As DNA, the CDR3 is TGTGCCAGCAGCTTGGGCCCACCGGAGGGAATTTCACCCCTCCACTTT.

This clonotype was counted ten times or more. V is TRBV7-9 and J is TRBJ2-1; D is perhaps TRBD1 or TRBD2 (5 bases each). This CDR3 is 15 amino acids long. With 3 bases removed from V and 5 bases from J, the gap between germline ends came to 14 bases. Germline CDR1 and CDR2: SEHNR and FQNEAQ (reference sequence). CDR3 loop: CASSFRGYDNNEQFF. The CDR3 DNA reads TGTGCCAGCAGCTTTCGGGGCTATGACAACAATGAGCAGTTCTTC.

This clonotype showed up many times. This chain joins TRBV5-1 and TRBJ1-1; 10 nucleotides line up with TRBD1. J gave up 1 base and V 2 bases, and 11 bases lay outside the gene matches. Germline CDR1 and CDR2: SGHRS and YFSETQ. This CDR3 comprises 18 residues. CDR3 amino acids: CASSFRLPGQGTNTEAFF. The CDR3 DNA reads as TGCGCCAGCAGCTTCCGGCTCCCGGGACAGGGGACGAACACTGAAGCTTTCTTT.

This clonotype was recorded many times. V is TRBV29-1 and J is TRBJ2-5; D not resolved. V was clipped by 7 bases and J by 1 base, with 4 bases between them. The CDR3 totals 10 residues. Germline CDR1 and CDR2: SQVTM and ANQGSEA. The CDR3 DNA reads TGCAGCGGACGCCAAGAGACCCAGTACTTC. Translated, it gives CSGRQETQYF. Variable domain in full (rest from reference TRBV29-1 and TRBJ2-5): SAVISQKPSRDICQRGTSLTIQCQVDSQVTMMFWYRQQPGQSLTLIATANQGSEATYESGFVIDKFPISRPNLTFSTLTVSNMSPEDSSIYLCSGRQETQYFGPGTRLLVL.

Only a few counts were recorded for this clonotype. This chain joins TRBV7-7 and TRBJ2-1, with 7 bases aligning to TRBD2. Germline assignment: CDR1 SSHAT and CDR2 FNYEAQ (reference sequence). J lost 3 bases, V lost 5 bases, and 4 bases had no gene match. The CDR3 contains 14 residues. The CDR3 DNA reads as TGTGCCAGCAGCGCCGGGACTAACTACAATGAGCAGTTCTTC. Translating gives CASSAGTNYNEQFF.

This clonotype was detected many times. This chain joins TRBV7-9 and TRBJ2-1, with 7 bases that match TRBD2. The CDR3 extends over 14 amino acids. J was trimmed by 3 bases and V by 5 bases; bases with no gene match: 4. In germline, CDR1 is SEHNR, CDR2 FQNEAQ (reference sequence). Here the CDR3 DNA reads TGTGCCAGCAGCCTGCGGGAGAGCTACAATGAGCAGTTCTTC. This encodes CASSLRESYNEQFF.